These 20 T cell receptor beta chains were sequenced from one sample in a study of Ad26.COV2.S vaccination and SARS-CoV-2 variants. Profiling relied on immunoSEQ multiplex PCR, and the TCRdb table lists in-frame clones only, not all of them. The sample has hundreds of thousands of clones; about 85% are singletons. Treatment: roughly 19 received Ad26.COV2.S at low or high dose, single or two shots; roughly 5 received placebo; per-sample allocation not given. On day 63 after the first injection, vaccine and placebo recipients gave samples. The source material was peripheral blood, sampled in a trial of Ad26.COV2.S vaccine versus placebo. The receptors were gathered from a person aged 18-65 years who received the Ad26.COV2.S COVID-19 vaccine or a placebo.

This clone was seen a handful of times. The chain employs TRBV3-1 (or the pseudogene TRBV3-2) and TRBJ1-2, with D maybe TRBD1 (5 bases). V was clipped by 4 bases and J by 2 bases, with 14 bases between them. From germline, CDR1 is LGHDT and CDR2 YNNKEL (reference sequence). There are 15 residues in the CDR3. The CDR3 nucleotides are TGTGCCAGCAGCCCCACGGGGGGATCAAACTATGGCTACACCTTC. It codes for CASSPTGGSNYGYTF.

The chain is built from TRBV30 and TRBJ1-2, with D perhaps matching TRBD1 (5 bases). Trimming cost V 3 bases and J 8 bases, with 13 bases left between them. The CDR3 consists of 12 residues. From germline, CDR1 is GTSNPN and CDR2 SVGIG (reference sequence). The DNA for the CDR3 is TGTGCCTGGAGCGGGACGGCGAGAGGCTACACCTTC. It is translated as CAWSGTARGYTF.

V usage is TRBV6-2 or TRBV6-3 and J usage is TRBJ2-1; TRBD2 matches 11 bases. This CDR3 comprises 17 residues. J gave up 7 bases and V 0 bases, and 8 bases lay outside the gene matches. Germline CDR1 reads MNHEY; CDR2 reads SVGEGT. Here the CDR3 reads CASSYSIRLAGNNEQFF. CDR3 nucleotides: TGTGCCAGCAGTTACTCGATAAGACTAGCGGGGAATAATGAGCAGTTCTTC.

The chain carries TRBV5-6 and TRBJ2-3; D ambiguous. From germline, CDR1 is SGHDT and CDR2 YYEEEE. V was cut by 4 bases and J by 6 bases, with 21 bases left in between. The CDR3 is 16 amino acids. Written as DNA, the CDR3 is TGTGCCAGCAGCCTGACGTTAGCCTCCGTTGGCGATACGCAGTATTTT. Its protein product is CASSLTLASVGDTQYF.

The CDR3 here is CAIRAGTPNGYTF. As DNA, the CDR3 is TGTGCCATCAGAGCCGGGACTCCCAATGGCTACACCTTC. This rearrangement joins TRBV10-3 to TRBJ1-2; a weak D match, TRBD1 (5 bases). V was shortened by 6 bases and J by 6 bases, with 14 bases between the two germline ends. The germline V gene has CDR1 ENHRY and CDR2 SYGVKD. The CDR3 consists of 13 residues.

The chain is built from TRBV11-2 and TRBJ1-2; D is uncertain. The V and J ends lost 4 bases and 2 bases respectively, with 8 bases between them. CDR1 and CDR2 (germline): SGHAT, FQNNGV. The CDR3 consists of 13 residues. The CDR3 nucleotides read TGTGCCAGCAGCTCTCAGCAGAACTATGGCTACACCTTC. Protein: CASSSQQNYGYTF.

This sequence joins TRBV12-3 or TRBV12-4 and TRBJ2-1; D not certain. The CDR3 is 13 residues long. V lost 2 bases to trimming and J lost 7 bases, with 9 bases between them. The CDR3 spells CASSLRVGNEQFF. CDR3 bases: TGTGCCAGCAGTTTACGGGTCGGTAATGAGCAGTTCTTC.

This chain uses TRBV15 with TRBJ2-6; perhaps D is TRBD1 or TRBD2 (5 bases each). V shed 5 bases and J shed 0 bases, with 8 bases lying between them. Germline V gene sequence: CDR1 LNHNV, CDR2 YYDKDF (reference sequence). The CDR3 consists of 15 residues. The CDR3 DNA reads TGTGCCACCAGCGGGGGTGACTCTGGGGCCAACGTCCTGACTTTC. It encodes CATSGGDSGANVLTF.

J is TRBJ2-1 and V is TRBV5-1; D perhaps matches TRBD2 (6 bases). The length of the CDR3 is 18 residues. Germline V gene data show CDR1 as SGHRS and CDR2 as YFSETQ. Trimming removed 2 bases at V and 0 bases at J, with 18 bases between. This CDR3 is CASSFRELAYSSYNEQFF. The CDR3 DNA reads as TGCGCCAGCAGCTTCCGAGAGCTAGCGTACAGCTCCTACAATGAGCAGTTCTTC.

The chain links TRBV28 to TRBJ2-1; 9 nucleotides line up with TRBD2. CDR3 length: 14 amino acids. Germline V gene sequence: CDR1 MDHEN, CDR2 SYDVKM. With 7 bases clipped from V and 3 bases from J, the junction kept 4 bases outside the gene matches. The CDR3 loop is CASTLLAGYNEQFF. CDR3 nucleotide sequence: TGTGCCAGCACGTTACTAGCGGGCTACAATGAGCAGTTCTTC.

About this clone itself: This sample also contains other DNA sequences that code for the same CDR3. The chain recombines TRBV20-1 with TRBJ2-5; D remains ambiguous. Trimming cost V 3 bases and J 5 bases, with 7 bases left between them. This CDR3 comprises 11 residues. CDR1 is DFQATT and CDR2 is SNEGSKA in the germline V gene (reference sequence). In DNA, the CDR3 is TGCAGTGCTAGGGCTCGGGAGACCCAGTACTTC. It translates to CSARARETQYF.

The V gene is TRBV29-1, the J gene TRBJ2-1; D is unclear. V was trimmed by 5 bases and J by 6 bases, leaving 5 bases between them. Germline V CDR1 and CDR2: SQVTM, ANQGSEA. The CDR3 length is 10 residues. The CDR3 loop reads CSVSRNEQFF. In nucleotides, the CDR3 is TGCAGCGTTAGCCGCAATGAGCAGTTCTTC.

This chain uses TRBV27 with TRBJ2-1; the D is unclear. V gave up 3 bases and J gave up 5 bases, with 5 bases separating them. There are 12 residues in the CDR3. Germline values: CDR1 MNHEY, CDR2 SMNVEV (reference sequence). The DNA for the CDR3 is TGTGCCAGCAGTTTCAATAACAATGAGCAGTTCTTC. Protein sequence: CASSFNNNEQFF.

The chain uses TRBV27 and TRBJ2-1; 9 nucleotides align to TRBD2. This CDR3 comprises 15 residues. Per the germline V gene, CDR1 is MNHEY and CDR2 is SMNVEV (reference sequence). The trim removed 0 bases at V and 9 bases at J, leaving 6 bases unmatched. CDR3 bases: TGTGCCAGCAGTTTATCGGCGGGAGGGGGGAGTGAGCAGTTCTTC. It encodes CASSLSAGGGSEQFF.

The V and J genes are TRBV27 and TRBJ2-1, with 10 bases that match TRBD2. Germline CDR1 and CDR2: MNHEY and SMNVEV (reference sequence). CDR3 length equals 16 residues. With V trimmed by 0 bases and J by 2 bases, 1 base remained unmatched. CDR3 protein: CASSLSSGRTYNEQFF. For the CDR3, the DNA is TGTGCCAGCAGTTTATCTAGCGGGAGGACCTACAATGAGCAGTTCTTC.

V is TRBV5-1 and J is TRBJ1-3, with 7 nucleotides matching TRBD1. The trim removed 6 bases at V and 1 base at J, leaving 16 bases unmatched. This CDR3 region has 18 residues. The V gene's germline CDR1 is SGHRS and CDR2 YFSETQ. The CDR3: CASTPGQTQTKSGNTIYF. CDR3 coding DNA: TGCGCCAGCACCCCGGGACAGACCCAGACCAAATCTGGAAACACCATATATTTT.

The CDR3 sequence: CASSFGYNEQFF. The CDR3 DNA reads TGTGCCAGCAGCTTCGGGTACAATGAGCAGTTCTTC. The genes are TRBV11-3 and TRBJ2-1; D ambiguous. The CDR3 totals 12 residues. Germline V lookup: CDR1 SGHNT, CDR2 YENEEA. The V gene lost 3 bases and the J gene lost 4 bases, with 4 bases spanning the gap.

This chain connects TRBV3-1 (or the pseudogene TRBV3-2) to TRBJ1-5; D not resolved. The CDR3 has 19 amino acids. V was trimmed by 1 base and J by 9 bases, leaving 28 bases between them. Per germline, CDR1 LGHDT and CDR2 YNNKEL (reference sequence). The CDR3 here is CASSQGGGRRQPWKVPQHF. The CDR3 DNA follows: TGTGCCAGCAGCCAAGGAGGCGGGAGGCGCCAACCATGGAAAGTGCCCCAGCATTTT.

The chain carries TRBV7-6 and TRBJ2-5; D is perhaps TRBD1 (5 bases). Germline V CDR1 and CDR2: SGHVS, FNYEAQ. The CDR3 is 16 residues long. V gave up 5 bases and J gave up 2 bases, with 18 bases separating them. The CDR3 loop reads CASSPPTGAGQETQYF. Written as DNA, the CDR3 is TGTGCCAGCAGCCCGCCGACTGGGGCAGGGCAAGAGACCCAGTACTTC.

The CDR3, as DNA: TGTGCCAGCAGGACTCGACAGGGGAACACCGGGGAGCTGTTTTTT. Amino acid sequence: CASRTRQGNTGELFF. The rearrangement joins TRBV7-3 to TRBJ2-2; 7 nucleotides match TRBD1. Germline V gives CDR1 SGHTA, CDR2 FQGTGA. The CDR3 sequence is 15 residues long. V shed 6 bases and J 1 base; nucleotides not matched to a gene: 5.